Listed here are 8 T cell receptor beta chains from one sample, sequenced in a study of control samples from healthy donors and cancer patients (dated by TCRdb to the early 2020s). The library was obtained by the immunoSEQ multiplex PCR assay. Imported from immuneACCESS, the table was reduced by TCRdb to in-frame sequences with V and J called. These copies leave out some clones; in studies compared against another copy, an unresolved V gene accounts for under half, and the cause of the remainder is not known. A total of about 130,000 clones appear in this sample, 92% of them only once. In total, the top ten clones hold about 2.2% of the sample. Material for sequencing was blood. Receptors originate from a woman aged 50 to 60 in good health.

The chain is built from TRBV5-4 and TRBJ2-1, with D tentatively TRBD2 (5 bases). Trimming shortened V by 6 bases and J by 2 bases, and 18 bases separated the two germline ends. In germline, CDR1 is SGHNT, CDR2 YYREEE (reference sequence). The CDR3 sequence is 16 residues long. DNA of the CDR3: TGTGCCAGCACCCCCCTACGTGGCGGGCCCTACAATGAGCAGTTCTTC. Its translation: CASTPLRGGPYNEQFF. Full variable domain (missing parts from reference TRBV5-4 and TRBJ2-1): ETGVTQSPTHLIKTRGQQVTLRCSSQSGHNTVSWYQQALGQGPQFIFQYYREEENGRGNFPPRFSGLQFPNYSSELNVNALELDDSALYLCASTPLRGGPYNEQFFGPGTRLTVL.

The chain combines TRBV7-9 with TRBJ2-1; perhaps D is TRBD1 or TRBD2 (6 bases each). The germline V gene has CDR1 SEHNR and CDR2 FQNEAQ (reference sequence). V was shortened by 2 bases and J by 9 bases, with 17 bases between the two germline ends. There are 15 residues in the CDR3. Written as DNA, the CDR3 is TGTGCCAGCAGCTTATCGGGGGCGTTGTGGGGTGAGCAGTTCTTC. As protein: CASSLSGALWGEQFF.

The chain is built from TRBV9 and TRBJ2-5; D unclear. The V end was cut by 0 bases, the J end by 1 base, with 10 bases between. The germline V gene has CDR1 SGDLS and CDR2 YYNGEE. This CDR3 region has 15 residues. CDR3 sequence (DNA): TGTGCCAGCAGCGTAGGGTTGGAGTCCCAAGAGACCCAGTACTTC. Translated: CASSVGLESQETQYF. Based on the CDR3 plus reference TRBV9 and TRBJ2-5, the full variable domain is DSGVTQTPKHLITATGQRVTLRCSPRSGDLSVYWYQQSLDQGLQFLIQYYNGEERAKGNILERFSAQQFPDLHSELNLSSLELGDSALYFCASSVGLESQETQYFGPGTRLLVL.

The chain links TRBV19 to TRBJ1-5; D is ambiguous. Germline V gene lookup returns CDR1 LNHDA and CDR2 SQIVND (reference sequence). V gave up 6 bases and J gave up 0 bases, with 9 bases separating them. The CDR3 covers 14 residues. The DNA of the CDR3 is TGTGCCAGTAGACTCCTTAATAGCAATCAGCCCCAGCATTTT. This sequence encodes CASRLLNSNQPQHF.

The CDR3 reads CASSLVVLALGGNTIYF. The CDR3, as DNA: TGTGCCAGCAGCTTAGTGGTACTGGCCTTGGGTGGAAACACCATATATTTT. The chain employs TRBV7-2 and TRBJ1-3, with D hard to call. The CDR3 is 17 residues long. V lost 1 base to trimming and J lost 3 bases, with 16 bases between them. Germline CDR1 is SGHTA and CDR2 is FQGNSA.

This sequence joins TRBV2 and TRBJ2-5; TRBD1 agrees at 7 bases. This CDR3 contains 13 residues. Germline V gene sequence: CDR1 SNHLY, CDR2 FYNNEI. V was pared by 5 bases and J by 5 bases, with 5 bases of the junction left unmatched. The CDR3 loop is CASSIGGGETQYF. The CDR3 DNA sequence: TGTGCCAGCAGTATAGGGGGCGGGGAGACCCAGTACTTC.

This sequence joins TRBV30 and TRBJ2-5, with D perhaps TRBD2 (7 bases). The CDR3 runs to 15 residues. Germline CDR1 and CDR2: GTSNPN and SVGIG (reference sequence). V lost 0 bases, J lost 1 base, and 12 bases lay in between. The CDR3 is CAWSVGAGAQETQYF. The CDR3 DNA follows: TGTGCCTGGAGTGTTGGCGCGGGGGCCCAAGAGACCCAGTACTTC.

The V call is TRBV5-1, the J call TRBJ2-3; D remains ambiguous. Germline-derived CDR1 and CDR2 are SGHRS and YFSETQ. V was pared by 2 bases and J by 0 bases, with 7 bases between. There are 14 residues in the CDR3. CDR3 DNA: TGCGCCAGCAGCTTCTGGGGTAGCACAGATACGCAGTATTTT. Translated: CASSFWGSTDTQYF.